The present TCR beta chain was sequenced within a study of PD-1 blockade in classical Hodgkin lymphoma. Study-level findings and limits: A significant rise in TCR diversity was seen by C4D1 for CD4+ cells but not for CD8+ cells. Still unresolved is the cause of the repertoire differences, which may be disease activity or prior therapy.

Libraries were prepared by immunoSEQ multiplex PCR; TCRdb keeps only in-frame clonotypes and omits some of them. The data contain over 15,000 clones, 75% of them singletons. With 8 bases removed from V and 9 bases from J, the gap between germline ends came to 17 bases. The CDR3 runs 13 residues. CDR1 and CDR2 from the germline V gene are LNHNV and YYDKDF (reference sequence). Time point defined: cycle 4 day 1 (C4D1), after six to seven weeks of nivolumab. Relapses following autologous stem cell transplantation were seen in all patients, with brentuximab vedotin exposure varying. The CD4+ T cells used were purified from thawed PBMCs through magnetic negative selection. This clone was recorded a few times. Its antigen remains unknown.

This receptor was identified in a human donor with classical Hodgkin lymphoma. The J gene is TRBJ1-5, the V gene TRBV15; D might be TRBD1 (5 bases). The sequences come from CD4+ T cells from blood, collected before the fourth cycle of nivolumab. CDR3 sequence: CATQEGQRGPQHF. CDR3 DNA sequence: TGTGCCACCCAGGAGGGGCAGCGCGGGCCCCAGCATTTT.